The rows below give T cell receptor beta chains drawn from one sample of a study of neurological immune-mediated disorders. TCRdb used MiXCR to reprocess the 5' RACE reads, holding one entry per CDR3 protein. The sample carries tens of thousands of distinct CDR3 sequences, around a tenth recorded once. Sequenced material: PBMCs. The receptors shown here come from a man aged 35 to 55 in good health. Both conserved end residues are part of each CDR3. The D gene is left open where the match is weak. Only part of the rows carry a size: once, few, many, or a class if the clone is expanded.

V: TRBV5-1
length: 14
size: few
D: -
J: TRBJ2-2
CDR3: CASNLQGVSGELFF
DNA: TGCGCCAGCAACTTGCAGGGAGTATCCGGGGAGCTGTTTTTT

V: TRBV7-9
length: 16
size: -
D: TRBD1
J: TRBJ2-2
CDR3: CASSPPGQGHTGELFF
DNA: TGTGCCAGCAGCCCCCCGGGACAGGGCCACACCGGGGAGCTGTTTTTT

V: TRBV3-1
length: 13
size: many
D: -
J: TRBJ2-7
CDR3: CASSQVDAYEQYF
DNA: TGTGCCAGCAGCCAAGTTGATGCGTACGAGCAGTACTTC

V: TRBV7-2
length: 15
size: few
D: TRBD2
J: TRBJ2-1
CDR3: CASSLYPSSGEREFF
DNA: TGTGCCAGCAGCTTATATCCCTCTAGCGGGGAAAGGGAGTTCTTC

V: TRBV6-4
length: 14
size: many
D: -
J: TRBJ2-1
CDR3: CASSGTREDNEQFF
DNA: TGTGCCAGCAGTGGCACCCGGGAAGACAATGAGCAGTTCTTC

V: TRBV5-1
length: 15
size: many
D: TRBD2
J: TRBJ2-1
CDR3: CASSPPTSGDNEQFF
DNA: TGCGCCAGCAGCCCTCCGACTAGCGGGGACAATGAGCAGTTCTTC

V: TRBV18
length: 14
size: many
D: -
J: TRBJ2-1
CDR3: CASSPLSADNEQFF
DNA: TGTGCCAGCTCACCTCTTTCGGCGGACAATGAGCAGTTCTTC

V: TRBV20-1
length: 14
size: -
D: -
J: TRBJ2-1
CDR3: CSASNLDTYNEQFF
DNA: TGCAGTGCTAGTAACCTAGACACCTACAATGAGCAGTTCTTC

V: TRBV5-1
length: 15
size: -
D: TRBD2
J: TRBJ2-3
CDR3: CVSSSVLAGGPTQYF
DNA: TGCGTCAGCAGCTCCGTACTAGCGGGGGGACCTACGCAGTATTTT

V: TRBV20-1
length: 12
size: many
D: -
J: TRBJ1-5
CDR3: CSATAGNQPQHF
DNA: TGCAGTGCTACAGCAGGGAATCAGCCCCAGCATTTT

V: TRBV6-1
length: 14
size: many
D: -
J: TRBJ1-6
CDR3: CASRGEGLNSPLHF
DNA: TGTGCCAGCAGAGGAGAGGGACTGAATTCACCCCTCCACTTT

V: TRBV20-1
length: 13
size: -
D: -
J: TRBJ2-3
CDR3: CSASGRATDTQYF
DNA: TGCAGTGCTAGCGGGAGAGCGACAGATACGCAGTATTTT

V: TRBV6-1
length: 14
size: many
D: TRBD1
J: TRBJ1-2
CDR3: CASRDRDRNYGYTF
DNA: TGTGCCAGCAGGGATAGGGACAGGAACTATGGCTACACCTTC

V: TRBV29-1
length: 12
size: few
D: TRBD2
J: TRBJ2-7
CDR3: CSVEGGSHEQYF
DNA: TGCAGCGTTGAGGGAGGGAGCCACGAGCAGTACTTC

V: TRBV15
length: 15
size: many
D: -
J: TRBJ2-1
CDR3: CATSRAAGSGLGQFF
DNA: TGTGCCACCAGCAGAGCCGCAGGGAGTGGGCTCGGACAGTTCTTC

V: TRBV19
length: 15
size: -
D: TRBD1
J: TRBJ2-2
CDR3: CASRLDRVNTGELFF
DNA: TGTGCCAGTAGACTAGACAGGGTGAACACCGGGGAGCTGTTTTTT

V: TRBV18
length: 14
size: many
D: -
J: TRBJ2-7
CDR3: CASSPTGIGGEQYF
DNA: TGTGCCAGCTCACCAACGGGGATCGGCGGCGAGCAGTACTTC

V: TRBV15
length: 15
size: many
D: -
J: TRBJ2-3
CDR3: CATSRERRSTDTQYF
DNA: TGTGCCACCAGCAGAGAGCGCAGATCCACAGATACGCAGTATTTT

V: TRBV5-1
length: 17
size: many
D: -
J: TRBJ2-3
CDR3: CASSLGPGPTLGNTQYF
DNA: TGCGCCAGCAGCTTGGGGCCGGGACCCACTCTTGGAAATACGCAGTATTTT

V: TRBV12-3/TRBV12-4
length: 12
size: many
D: -
J: TRBJ2-3
CDR3: CASTPSTDTQYF
DNA: TGTGCCAGCACCCCTAGCACAGATACGCAGTATTTT

V: TRBV20-1
length: 12
size: many
D: -
J: TRBJ2-1
CDR3: CSARGTGNEQFF
DNA: TGCAGTGCTAGAGGGACTGGCAATGAGCAGTTCTTC

V: TRBV5-1
length: 11
size: many
D: -
J: TRBJ1-4
CDR3: CARSLNEKLFF
DNA: TGCGCCAGGTCGTTGAATGAAAAACTGTTTTTT

V: TRBV27
length: 20
size: -
D: TRBD2
J: TRBJ2-3
CDR3: CASSTFTVAGGPMPTDTQYF
DNA: TGTGCCAGCAGTACTTTTACCGTAGCGGGGGGGCCAATGCCCACAGATACGCAGTATTTT

V: TRBV14
length: 19
size: few
D: -
J: TRBJ2-7
CDR3: CASSQDNLLGGAQNYEQYF
DNA: TGTGCCAGCAGCCAAGATAACCTGCTTGGTGGCGCACAGAACTACGAGCAGTACTTC

V: TRBV19
length: 16
size: -
D: -
J: TRBJ2-2
CDR3: CASSTRSWVGAGELFF
DNA: TGTGCCAGTAGTACACGATCCTGGGTTGGCGCCGGTGAGCTGTTTTTT

V: TRBV27
length: 20
size: many
D: TRBD2
J: TRBJ2-2
CDR3: CASRSRLTSATVLNTGELFF
DNA: TGTGCCAGCAGATCCCGGTTGACTAGCGCTACGGTCCTTAACACCGGGGAGCTGTTTTTT

V: TRBV5-1
length: 17
size: many
D: TRBD2
J: TRBJ2-2
CDR3: CASSLAGLAGNTGELFF
DNA: TGCGCCAGCAGCTTGGCCGGACTAGCGGGAAACACCGGGGAGCTGTTTTTT

V: TRBV2
length: 15
size: -
D: -
J: TRBJ2-2
CDR3: CASSDQGAGTGELFF
DNA: TGTGCCAGCAGTGACCAGGGAGCGGGCACCGGGGAGCTGTTTTTT

V: TRBV6-2/TRBV6-3
length: 14
size: few
D: TRBD1
J: TRBJ1-5
CDR3: CASGSRGSNQPQHF
DNA: TGTGCCAGCGGAAGCAGGGGGAGCAATCAGCCCCAGCATTTT

V: TRBV7-2
length: 15
size: many
D: TRBD2
J: TRBJ2-1
CDR3: CASSMLAGAGGEQFF
DNA: TGTGCCAGCAGCATGCTGGCGGGGGCGGGGGGTGAGCAGTTCTTC

V: TRBV5-6
length: 14
size: few
D: -
J: TRBJ2-3
CDR3: CASRASGTTDTQYF
DNA: TGTGCCTCGAGGGCAAGCGGAACCACAGATACGCAGTATTTT

V: TRBV18
length: 13
size: many
D: -
J: TRBJ1-1
CDR3: CASSPNQNTEAFF
DNA: TGTGCCAGCTCACCGAACCAGAACACTGAAGCTTTCTTT

V: TRBV20-1
length: 13
size: many
D: -
J: TRBJ1-2
CDR3: CSASSGANYGYTF
DNA: TGCAGTGCTTCTTCAGGAGCTAACTATGGCTACACCTTC

V: TRBV7-9
length: 13
size: many
D: -
J: TRBJ2-5
CDR3: CASRPDFQETQYF
DNA: TGTGCCAGCAGACCTGACTTCCAAGAGACCCAGTACTTC

V: TRBV7-9
length: 12
size: few
D: -
J: TRBJ2-7
CDR3: CASSLMSYEQYF
DNA: TGTGCCAGCAGCTTAATGTCCTACGAGCAGTACTTC

V: TRBV13
length: 13
size: many
D: -
J: TRBJ2-7
CDR3: CASSLGYGDEQYF
DNA: TGTGCCAGCAGCTTAGGGTACGGCGACGAGCAGTACTTC

V: TRBV6-6
length: 14
size: many
D: TRBD2
J: TRBJ2-1
CDR3: CASNLAGVDNEQFF
DNA: TGTGCCTCAAACCTAGCGGGAGTGGATAATGAGCAGTTCTTC

V: TRBV5-1
length: 15
size: -
D: TRBD2
J: TRBJ2-2
CDR3: CASSTSGGDTGELFF
DNA: TGCGCCAGCAGCACTAGCGGGGGCGACACCGGGGAGCTGTTTTTT

V: TRBV7-9
length: 16
size: few
D: TRBD2
J: TRBJ2-1
CDR3: CASSLVPSGNYNEQFF
DNA: TGTGCCAGCAGCTTAGTTCCTAGCGGTAATTACAATGAGCAGTTCTTC

V: TRBV5-1
length: 18
size: many
D: TRBD1
J: TRBJ1-1
CDR3: CASSLEDRGRGLNTEAFF
DNA: TGCGCCAGCAGCTTGGAGGACAGGGGACGGGGTTTGAACACTGAAGCTTTCTTT

V: TRBV5-1
length: 14
size: few
D: -
J: TRBJ2-3
CDR3: CASSLDVGYESQYF
DNA: TGCGCCAGCAGCTTGGATGTCGGATATGAGTCCCAGTATTTT

V: TRBV6-1
length: 13
size: many
D: TRBD2
J: TRBJ2-1
CDR3: CASSMSGEGEQFF
DNA: TGTGCCAGCAGTATGAGCGGGGAAGGCGAGCAGTTCTTC

V: TRBV7-3
length: 11
size: many
D: -
J: TRBJ2-7
CDR3: CASNDSYEQYF
DNA: TGTGCCAGCAACGACAGCTACGAGCAGTACTTC

V: TRBV7-8
length: 15
size: many
D: TRBD1
J: TRBJ1-2
CDR3: CASSIGTGVAGGYTF
DNA: TGTGCCAGCAGCATAGGCACAGGGGTAGCAGGAGGCTACACCTTC

V: TRBV29-1
length: 11
size: many
D: -
J: TRBJ2-5
CDR3: CSVDRSETQYF
DNA: TGCAGCGTTGACAGGAGCGAGACCCAGTACTTC

V: TRBV5-1
length: 15
size: -
D: TRBD1
J: TRBJ1-6
CDR3: CASNPRGQGGSPLHF
DNA: TGCGCCAGCAACCCTCGGGGACAGGGAGGATCACCGCTCCACTTT

V: TRBV7-9
length: 13
size: many
D: -
J: TRBJ1-5
CDR3: CASSLGTTQPQHF
DNA: TGTGCCAGCAGCTTAGGCACAACCCAGCCCCAGCATTTT

V: TRBV12-3/TRBV12-4
length: 13
size: many
D: -
J: TRBJ1-2
CDR3: CASSPLDFYGYTF
DNA: TGTGCCAGCAGTCCCCTCGACTTCTATGGCTACACCTTC

V: TRBV5-6
length: 15
size: many
D: -
J: TRBJ2-3
CDR3: CASSFRDDFTDTQYF
DNA: TGTGCCAGCAGCTTCCGGGACGACTTCACAGATACGCAGTATTTT

V: TRBV5-1
length: 13
size: many
D: -
J: TRBJ2-3
CDR3: CASSLDTTDTQYF
DNA: TGCGCCAGCAGCTTGGATACAACAGATACGCAGTATTTT

V: TRBV6-1
length: 12
size: many
D: TRBD1
J: TRBJ1-2
CDR3: CASRPGQVGYTF
DNA: TGTGCCAGCAGGCCGGGACAGGTGGGCTACACCTTC

V: TRBV28
length: 13
size: many
D: -
J: TRBJ1-5
CDR3: CASWRGGDQPQHF
DNA: TGTGCCAGCTGGCGTGGAGGGGATCAGCCCCAGCATTTT

V: TRBV29-1
length: 12
size: many
D: -
J: TRBJ1-2
CDR3: CSGGSPNYGYTF
DNA: TGCAGCGGGGGAAGCCCTAACTATGGCTACACCTTC

V: TRBV4-2
length: 16
size: many
D: -
J: TRBJ1-2
CDR3: CASSQEATEANYGYTF
DNA: TGTGCCAGCAGCCAAGAGGCGACGGAGGCTAACTATGGCTACACCTTC

V: TRBV6-1
length: 14
size: many
D: TRBD2
J: TRBJ2-3
CDR3: CASSSGEPTDTQYF
DNA: TGTGCCAGCAGCAGCGGGGAGCCCACAGATACGCAGTATTTT